The 17 T cell receptor beta chains below were found in one sample sequenced in a study of monozygotic twins with inflammatory bowel disease. TCRdb re-called the 5' RACE reads and shows each CDR3 protein once, DNA omitted. The sample totals nearly 450,000 distinct CDR3 sequences; its top ten clones hold about 2.2%. Sequencing was done on a sample of blood. All receptors derive from a human donor with ulcerative colitis or Crohn's disease, or a healthy co-twin of an affected twin (not recorded which).

The chain joins TRBV7-9 to TRBJ2-1; TCRdb calls TRBD2, which cannot be checked without DNA. Germline CDR1 and CDR2: SEHNR and FQNEAQ (reference sequence). The CDR3 length is 17 residues. This CDR3 is CASSLPIIAPTYNEQFF.

The rearrangement uses TRBV2 and TRBJ1-1; TCRdb picks TRBD1, but there is no DNA to check that call. Germline lookup yields CDR1 SNHLY and CDR2 FYNNEI. The CDR3 has 14 amino acids. The CDR3 is CASGSSRGNTEAFF.

This chain uses TRBV10-3 with TRBJ2-7; TCRdb's assignment of TRBD1 cannot be checked, as there is no DNA. The germline V gene has CDR1 ENHRY and CDR2 SYGVKD. The CDR3 has 14 residues. CDR3 amino acids: CAIGRSGQGDEQYF.

The gene calls are TRBV7-8 and TRBJ2-2; TCRdb's D call of TRBD1 is untestable without DNA. Per the germline V gene, CDR1 is SGHVS and CDR2 is FQNEAQ. The length of the CDR3 is 15 residues. CDR3: CANSPGGQGTGELFF.

This chain links TRBV19 with TRBJ2-3; as DNA is missing, the TRBD1 call by TCRdb cannot be tested. Looked up from germline, CDR1 is LNHDA and CDR2 is SQIVND (reference sequence). The CDR3 contains 14 residues. The CDR3 spells CASSPRGIADTQYF.

The chain is built from TRBV5-1 and TRBJ1-5. Germline values: CDR1 SGHRS, CDR2 YFSETQ. This CDR3 region has 13 residues. CDR3 in amino acids: CASSLYGDQPQHF. The full variable domain, with the rest looked up from reference TRBV5-1 and TRBJ1-5, is KAGVTQTPRYLIKTRGQQVTLSCSPISGHRSVSWYQQTPGQGLQFLFEYFSETQRNKGNFPGRFSGRQFSNSRSEMNVSTLELGDSALYLCASSLYGDQPQHFGDGTRLSIL.

The rearrangement links TRBV20-1 to TRBJ2-1; TCRdb's D gene call, TRBD1, goes unchecked for lack of DNA. CDR1 is DFQATT, CDR2 SNEGSKA, per germline (reference sequence). The length of the CDR3 is 15 residues. CDR3 amino acids: CSARTVGQGGIEQFF.

The chain has TRBV4-3 and TRBJ1-2; the TRBD1 assignment by TCRdb is unverifiable without DNA. The germline V gene encodes CDR1 LGHNA and CDR2 YSLEER. The CDR3 runs to 15 residues. CDR3 amino acids: CASSQGNRGWGGYTF.

V and J are TRBV27 and TRBJ1-5; TCRdb's D call, TRBD1, is unchecked because there is no DNA. Germline CDR1 is MNHEY and CDR2 is SMNVEV (reference sequence). CDR3 length equals 16 residues. CDR3 region: CASSTRLTGVGQPQHF.

The chain combines TRBV20-1 with TRBJ2-2; the D gene TCRdb calls, TRBD2, cannot be checked with no DNA. Germline values: CDR1 DFQATT, CDR2 SNEGSKA (reference sequence). The CDR3 spans 14 residues. CDR3: CSASSGGAHGELFF.

This chain connects TRBV30 to TRBJ2-7. CDR3 length: 13 residues. Looked up from germline, CDR1 is GTSNPN and CDR2 is SVGIG (reference sequence). The CDR3 protein is CAWSADDPYEQYF.

The chain combines TRBV20-1 with TRBJ2-5; the D call from TCRdb, TRBD2, cannot be confirmed without DNA. Looked up from germline, CDR1 is DFQATT and CDR2 is SNEGSKA (reference sequence). This CDR3 has 14 amino acids. The CDR3 reads CSASISGGQETQYF.

The rearrangement joins TRBV11-1 to TRBJ1-3; the TRBD1 assignment by TCRdb is unverifiable without DNA. The CDR3 extends over 17 amino acids. CDR1 SGHAT and CDR2 FQDESV come from the germline V gene (reference sequence). The CDR3 protein is CASSPTDREYSGNTIYF.

The chain combines TRBV7-2 with TRBJ2-4. Germline lookup yields CDR1 SGHTA and CDR2 FQGNSA. CDR3 length: 15 residues. CDR3 loop: CASSQPVLAKNIQYF.

The chain links TRBV5-1 to TRBJ2-7; TCRdb calls TRBD1, which cannot be checked without DNA. Germline values: CDR1 SGHRS, CDR2 YFSETQ. The CDR3 consists of 15 residues. The CDR3: CASSYRTGESYEQYF. The full variable domain, its missing parts supplied by reference TRBV5-1 and TRBJ2-7, is KAGVTQTPRYLIKTRGQQVTLSCSPISGHRSVSWYQQTPGQGLQFLFEYFSETQRNKGNFPGRFSGRQFSNSRSEMNVSTLELGDSALYLCASSYRTGESYEQYFGPGTRLTVT.

The J gene is TRBJ1-5, the V gene TRBV3-1; TCRdb lists TRBD1, though no DNA is available to test this call. The CDR3 is 14 amino acids. Germline V gene lookup returns CDR1 LGHDT and CDR2 YNNKEL (reference sequence). The CDR3 is CASSQRPGDQPQHF. Based on the CDR3 plus reference TRBV3-1 and TRBJ1-5, the full variable domain is DTAVSQTPKYLVTQMGNDKSIKCEQNLGHDTMYWYKQDSKKFLKIMFSYNNKELIINETVPNRFSPKSPDKAHLNLHINSLELGDSAVYFCASSQRPGDQPQHFGDGTRLSIL.

The rearrangement links TRBV20-1 to TRBJ2-7; TCRdb picks TRBD1, but there is no DNA to check that call. Germline CDR1 reads DFQATT; CDR2 reads SNEGSKA (reference sequence). This CDR3 has 12 residues. The CDR3 sequence is CSAGGDSYEQYF.